One and the same sample provided the 19 T cell receptor beta chains below, sequenced in a study of blood T cell repertoires in COVID-19. The protocol was immunoSEQ multiplex PCR, while the TCRdb copy is restricted to in-frame clones and leaves out a portion. The table records around 500,000 clones, over 75% of them present only once. The specimen sequenced was PBMCs or T cells enriched from blood (not recorded which). Source of these receptors: a woman in her thirties or forties who had recovered from COVID-19.

The chain carries TRBV11-3 and TRBJ2-6; D gene uncertain. V shed 3 bases and J shed 3 bases, with 9 bases lying between them. CDR3 length equals 15 residues. CDR1 is SGHNT and CDR2 is YENEEA in the germline V gene. CDR3 bases: TGTGCCAGCAGCTTTGCGGTTAATGGGGCCAACGTCCTGACTTTC. This sequence encodes CASSFAVNGANVLTF.

V is TRBV2 and J is TRBJ2-7, with 7 nucleotides matching TRBD1. CDR3 length: 14 residues. Germline CDR1 and CDR2: SNHLY and FYNNEI. V gave up 7 bases and J gave up 3 bases; unmatched junction bases: 9. The CDR3 sequence is CASIRRDSFYEQYF. CDR3 sequence (DNA): TGTGCCAGCATCAGACGGGACAGCTTCTACGAGCAGTACTTC.

The CDR3 loop reads CASGGTSGTNTGELFF. CDR3 bases: TGTGCCAGCGGGGGGACTAGCGGGACGAACACCGGGGAGCTGTTTTTT. The genes are TRBV2 and TRBJ2-2; TRBD2 matches 13 bases. Per germline, CDR1 SNHLY and CDR2 FYNNEI. V trimming: 8 bases; J trimming: 0 bases; junction bases outside the gene matches: 3. The CDR3 totals 16 residues.

V is TRBV18 and J is TRBJ1-1; D is unclear. The CDR3 length is 15 residues. CDR1 and CDR2 (germline): KGHSH, LQKENI. The V and J ends lost 3 bases and 4 bases respectively, with 15 bases between them. The CDR3 loop is CASSPGVGELTEAFF. As DNA, the CDR3 is TGTGCCAGCTCACCGGGAGTTGGGGAGCTCACTGAAGCTTTCTTT.

The chain joins TRBV10-3 to TRBJ1-5, with D maybe TRBD1 (6 bases). V was shortened by 6 bases and J by 1 base, with 10 bases between the two germline ends. The length of the CDR3 is 14 residues. Germline V gene lookup returns CDR1 ENHRY and CDR2 SYGVKD. The CDR3 protein is CAISPGQSNQPQHF. Here the CDR3 DNA reads TGTGCCATCAGCCCAGGACAGAGCAATCAGCCCCAGCATTTT.

The chain links TRBV6-5 to TRBJ2-7; unclear D gene. Trimming cost V 6 bases and J 1 base, with 10 bases left between them. Germline V gene lookup returns CDR1 MNHEY and CDR2 SVGAGI. This CDR3 has 13 residues. The CDR3 here is CASSPPESYEQYF. The DNA for the CDR3 is TGTGCCAGCAGCCCGCCGGAGTCCTACGAGCAGTACTTC.

This rearrangement joins TRBV5-6 to TRBJ2-5; a weak D match, TRBD1 (6 bases). Germline CDR1 SGHDT, CDR2 YYEEEE. V lost 1 base and J lost 7, with 20 bases in between. This CDR3 is built from 16 residues. CDR3 bases: TGTGCCAGCAGCTTGAGACAGGTAGTTAAAGAGTGGACCCAGTACTTC. Its protein product is CASSLRQVVKEWTQYF.

The rearrangement uses TRBV10-1 and TRBJ1-4, with TRBD1 matching over 7 bases. Per germline, CDR1 WNHNN and CDR2 SYGVQD (reference sequence). V shed 1 base, J shed 5 bases, and the junction held 4 bases outside the gene matches. The CDR3 spans 15 residues. CDR3 nucleotide sequence: TGCGCCAGCAGTGAGTTGACAGGGCAGAATGAAAAACTGTTTTTT. It is translated as CASSELTGQNEKLFF.

The chain couples TRBV19 to TRBJ2-3, with a weak D call TRBD2 (5 bases). The CDR3 length is 15 residues. Germline V gene data show CDR1 as LNHDA and CDR2 as SQIVND (reference sequence). V lost 2 bases and J 6 bases, leaving 15 bases between the germline ends. As DNA, the CDR3 is TGTGCCAGTAGTATACGAGGGAGTGATGGTGATACGCAGTATTTT. Translating it yields CASSIRGSDGDTQYF.

This clone was detected once. The chain has TRBV29-1 and TRBJ2-6, with D tentatively TRBD1 (5 bases). CDR1 and CDR2 from the germline V gene are SQVTM and ANQGSEA. V lost 5 bases and J lost 0, with 8 bases in between. The CDR3 spans 14 residues. The CDR3 DNA follows: TGCAGCGTTTTGGACAACTCTGGGGCCAACGTCCTGACTTTC. Its translation: CSVLDNSGANVLTF.

V is TRBV4-3 and J is TRBJ1-1, with D possibly matching TRBD1 (6 bases). This CDR3 comprises 14 residues. Germline V gene sequence: CDR1 LGHNA, CDR2 YSLEER. V was cut by 6 bases and J by 0 bases, with 11 bases left in between. The CDR3 region has the DNA TGCGCCAGCAGGAGGGACACCCTGAACACTGAAGCTTTCTTT. Its protein is CASRRDTLNTEAFF.

The V gene is TRBV4-1, the J gene TRBJ1-1; 8 nucleotides match TRBD1. CDR3 length equals 14 residues. V trimming: 0 bases; J trimming: 11 bases; junction bases outside the gene matches: 8. Germline V lookup: CDR1 MGHRA, CDR2 YSYEKL. The DNA for the CDR3 is TGCGCCAGCAGCCAAGAACCAGGGGGCATTGGGGCTTTCTTT. It encodes CASSQEPGGIGAFF.

The chain uses TRBV7-2 and TRBJ2-7, with 7 positions matching TRBD1. Germline assignment: CDR1 SGHTA and CDR2 FQGNSA. The V and J ends lost 1 base and 3 bases, in that order; junction bases with no gene match: 3. This CDR3 contains 14 residues. CDR3 DNA sequence: TGTGCCAGCAGCTTAGTAGGGACAGACTACGAGCAGTACTTC. Its protein is CASSLVGTDYEQYF.

The gene calls are TRBV7-2 and TRBJ1-2; tentatively, D is TRBD1 (6 bases). Germline V lookup: CDR1 SGHTA, CDR2 FQGNSA. Trimming cost V 3 bases and J 4 bases, with 9 bases left between them. The CDR3 runs 13 residues. The CDR3 sequence is CASSFTGTYGYTF. The DNA of the CDR3 is TGTGCCAGCAGCTTTACAGGGACCTATGGCTACACCTTC.

V and J are TRBV7-9 and TRBJ2-2; 13 nucleotides match TRBD2. Losses at the gene ends were 3 bases for V and 8 bases for J; bases not matched to a gene: 12. CDR3 length: 18 residues. Germline CDR1 reads SEHNR; CDR2 reads FQNEAQ (reference sequence). This CDR3 reads CASSLVPGLAGYNGELFF. DNA of the CDR3: TGTGCCAGCAGCTTGGTTCCGGGACTAGCGGGATATAATGGGGAGCTGTTTTTT.

This clone was seen once. This rearrangement joins TRBV5-4 to TRBJ1-3; the D is unclear. Germline V CDR1 and CDR2: SGHNT, YYREEE (reference sequence). V was shortened by 0 bases and J by 1 base, with 14 bases between the two germline ends. The CDR3 runs to 17 residues. The CDR3 reads CASSLGGAALSGNTIYF. In DNA form, the CDR3 reads TGTGCCAGCAGCTTGGGCGGCGCGGCCCTTTCTGGAAACACCATATATTTT.

V and J are TRBV27 and TRBJ2-4, with 10 nucleotides matching TRBD1. This CDR3 is 15 amino acids long. Germline V gene sequence: CDR1 MNHEY, CDR2 SMNVEV (reference sequence). V gave up 3 bases and J gave up 7 bases; unmatched junction bases: 6. The CDR3 protein is CASSFRRQGANIQYF. The CDR3 DNA follows: TGTGCCAGCAGTTTTCGTAGACAGGGGGCGAACATTCAGTACTTC.

V is TRBV3-1 (or the pseudogene TRBV3-2) and J is TRBJ1-2, with D hard to call. CDR1 is LGHDT, CDR2 YNNKEL, per germline (reference sequence). The V and J ends lost 0 bases and 4 bases respectively, with 6 bases between them. The CDR3 is made up of 13 amino acids. This chain's CDR3 is CASSQEGSYGYTF. CDR3 bases: TGTGCCAGCAGCCAAGAGGGGAGCTATGGCTACACCTTC.

The chain uses TRBV19 and TRBJ1-5; no clear D. The V end was cut by 10 bases, the J end by 2 bases, with 27 bases between. Germline V gene sequence: CDR1 LNHDA, CDR2 SQIVND (reference sequence). This CDR3 comprises 18 residues. CDR3 bases: TGTGCCACCAGCGACCGGCGTTACCCCGCCTTTGGCAATCAGCCCCAGCATTTT. Its translation: CATSDRRYPAFGNQPQHF.